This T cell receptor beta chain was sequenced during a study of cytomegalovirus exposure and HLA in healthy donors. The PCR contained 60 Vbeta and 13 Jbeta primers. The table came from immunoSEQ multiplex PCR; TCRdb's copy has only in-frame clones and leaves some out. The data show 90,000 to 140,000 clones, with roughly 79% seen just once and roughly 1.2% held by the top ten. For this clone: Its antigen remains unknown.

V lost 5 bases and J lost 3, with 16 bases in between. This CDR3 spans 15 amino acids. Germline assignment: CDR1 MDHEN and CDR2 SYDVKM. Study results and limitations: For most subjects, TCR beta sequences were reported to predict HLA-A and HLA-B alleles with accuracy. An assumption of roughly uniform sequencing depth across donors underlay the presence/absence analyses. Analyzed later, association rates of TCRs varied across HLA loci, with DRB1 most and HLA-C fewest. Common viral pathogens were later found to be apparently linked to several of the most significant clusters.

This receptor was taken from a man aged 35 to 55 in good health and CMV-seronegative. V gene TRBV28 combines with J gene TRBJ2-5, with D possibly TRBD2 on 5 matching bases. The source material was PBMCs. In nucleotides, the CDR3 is TGTGCCAGCAGTGCGGGTCTTATCGGAGAAGAGACCCAGTACTTC. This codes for CASSAGLIGEETQYF.